These 21 T cell receptor beta chains share one sample of origin, sequenced in a study of T cell changes during pregnancy in multiple sclerosis. This table comes from immunoSEQ multiplex PCR, and its TCRdb copy is limited to in-frame clones, with some not included. The top ten clones hold roughly 2.2% of a sample with over 70,000 clones, 85% to 95% of them seen once. The source was peripheral blood, collected in the third trimester of pregnancy. Receptor source: a female donor with multiple sclerosis, enrolled in a pregnancy study.

This clone has more than one count but fewer than ten. This sequence joins TRBV2 and TRBJ1-2; D gene unclear. Trimming took off 3 bases at V and 6 bases at J, with 11 bases between the two ends. The CDR3 runs 13 residues. The germline CDR1 and CDR2 sequences are SNHLY and FYNNEI. CDR3 nucleotides: TGTGCCAGCAGTGACACGGGGAGAAATGGCTACACCTTC. Its translation: CASSDTGRNGYTF.

This chain links TRBV7-9 with TRBJ1-1; D not resolved. The CDR3 covers 15 residues. With 4 bases removed from V and 4 bases from J, the gap between germline ends came to 16 bases. CDR1 and CDR2 (germline): SEHNR, FQNEAQ (reference sequence). CDR3 nucleotide sequence: TGTGCCAGCAGCTCCCTAGCCAGCCAAAGCACTGAAGCTTTCTTT. It encodes CASSSLASQSTEAFF.

V gene TRBV28 combines with J gene TRBJ1-1, with D maybe TRBD1 (6 bases). With 3 bases removed from V and 4 bases from J, the gap between germline ends came to 12 bases. Germline CDR1 reads MDHEN; CDR2 reads SYDVKM. This CDR3 is built from 14 residues. CDR3 nucleotides: TGTGCCAGCAGTTTTATGGGGGCGGGCACTGAAGCTTTCTTT. It is translated as CASSFMGAGTEAFF.

This chain uses TRBV13 with TRBJ2-1; the match to TRBD2 covers 9 bases. Germline CDR1 PRHDT, CDR2 FYEKMQ (reference sequence). The CDR3 extends over 14 amino acids. The V and J ends lost 3 bases and 7 bases, in that order; junction bases with no gene match: 4. The CDR3 here is CASSFRTSVNEQFF. The CDR3 DNA is TGTGCCAGCAGCTTCCGGACTAGCGTGAATGAGCAGTTCTTC. Full variable domain (remainder filled in from reference TRBV13 and TRBJ2-1): AAGVIQSPRHLIKEKRETATLKCYPIPRHDTVYWYQQGPGQDPQFLISFYEKMQSDKGSIPDRFSAQQFSDYHSELNMSSLELGDSALYFCASSFRTSVNEQFFGPGTRLTVL.

This clone was counted a single time. The chain combines TRBV5-1 with TRBJ2-7; 11 positions agree with TRBD1. The germline CDR1 and CDR2 sequences are SGHRS and YFSETQ. The CDR3 runs 15 residues. After removal of 4 bases from V and 6 bases from J, the junction contained 9 bases not matched to a gene. The CDR3 bases are TGCGCCAGCAGCCTCCGGGACAGGGGGTCGAGCGAGCAGTACTTC. It codes for CASSLRDRGSSEQYF.

The chain is built from TRBV5-1 and TRBJ2-4; 12 nucleotides match TRBD1. The CDR3 totals 16 residues. The ends lost 3 bases at V and 7 bases at J; junction bases unmatched: 8. Germline CDR1 SGHRS, CDR2 YFSETQ. CDR3 region: CASSSGDGTGGNIQYF. The CDR3 nucleotides are TGCGCCAGCAGCTCGGGGGACGGGACAGGGGGCAACATTCAGTACTTC. The complete variable domain, with remaining parts taken from reference TRBV5-1 and TRBJ2-4, reads KAGVTQTPRYLIKTRGQQVTLSCSPISGHRSVSWYQQTPGQGLQFLFEYFSETQRNKGNFPGRFSGRQFSNSRSEMNVSTLELGDSALYLCASSSGDGTGGNIQYFGAGTRLSVL.

The sample holds one count of this clone. The gene calls are TRBV27 and TRBJ1-4; TRBD1 aligns across 10 bases. The CDR3 totals 16 residues. Unmatched junction bases numbered 7, after V lost 1 base and J lost 8 bases. CDR1 and CDR2 from the germline V gene are MNHEY and SMNVEV (reference sequence). CDR3 amino acids: CASSLFRDRGLEKLFF. Written as DNA, the CDR3 is TGTGCCAGCAGTTTATTTCGGGACAGGGGACTCGAAAAACTGTTTTTT.

This clone was seen once. This chain joins TRBV18 and TRBJ2-1, with 8 bases fitting TRBD2. V was pared by 0 bases and J by 5 bases, with 6 bases of the junction left unmatched. The CDR3 length is 16 residues. Per the germline V gene, CDR1 is KGHSH and CDR2 is LQKENI. For the CDR3, the DNA is TGTGCCAGCTCACCACCCCAGACTAGCGCGCACAATGAGCAGTTCTTC. Its protein is CASSPPQTSAHNEQFF.

The CDR3 region is CASSQGNGYTF. For the CDR3, the DNA is TGTGCCAGCAGCCAGGGAAATGGCTACACCTTC. This sequence joins TRBV27 and TRBJ1-2, with D possibly matching TRBD1 (5 bases). CDR1 and CDR2 (germline): MNHEY, SMNVEV (reference sequence). The CDR3 length is 11 residues. V was clipped by 6 bases and J by 6 bases, with 8 bases between them.

This chain connects TRBV4-2 to TRBJ2-3, with 11 bases fitting TRBD2. V dropped 0 bases and J dropped 6; count of bases not matched to a gene: 11. This CDR3 region has 18 residues. The germline CDR1 and CDR2 sequences are LGHNA and YNFKEQ. The CDR3 here is CASSQEAGTSGPFDTQYF. The CDR3, as DNA: TGTGCCAGCAGCCAAGAAGCTGGGACTAGCGGACCATTCGATACGCAGTATTTT.

The chain couples TRBV6-1 to TRBJ1-2, with D possibly TRBD1 on 6 matching bases. Trimming shortened V by 4 bases and J by 2 bases, and 11 bases separated the two germline ends. There are 14 residues in the CDR3. CDR1 and CDR2 from the germline V gene are MNHNS and SASEGT. CDR3 nucleotides: TGTGCCAGCAGTGCCCGCGGACAGAACTATGGCTACACCTTC. It encodes CASSARGQNYGYTF.

The chain has TRBV2 and TRBJ1-2; TRBD1 matches at 8 bases. CDR1 and CDR2 (germline): SNHLY, FYNNEI. The CDR3 is made up of 13 amino acids. CDR3 sequence (DNA): TGTGCTAGTATCGCGGGACAGGACTATGGCTACACCTTC. Residues: CASIAGQDYGYTF.

This chain links TRBV6-5 with TRBJ2-2, with TRBD1 as a possible D gene (5 bases). Germline V CDR1 and CDR2: MNHEY, SVGAGI. The ends were cut back, 8 bases at V and 1 base at J, with 11 bases in the middle. The CDR3 is 14 amino acids. This CDR3 is CASRKGWNTGELFF. CDR3 nucleotides: TGTGCCAGCCGGAAGGGGTGGAACACCGGGGAGCTGTTTTTT.

V and J are TRBV30 and TRBJ1-4; TRBD1 might be the D (5 bases). This CDR3 spans 12 amino acids. Germline V CDR1 and CDR2: GTSNPN, SVGIG (reference sequence). Trimming stripped 0 bases from V and 8 bases from J, with 7 bases between. The CDR3 protein is CAWSVGGEKLFF. The CDR3 coding sequence is TGTGCCTGGAGTGTCGGGGGGGAAAAACTGTTTTTT.

The chain couples TRBV5-1 to TRBJ2-1, with TRBD2 matching over 12 bases. CDR3 length: 15 residues. V gave up 4 bases and J gave up 6 bases; unmatched junction bases: 5. Germline V lookup: CDR1 SGHRS, CDR2 YFSETQ. The CDR3 bases are TGCGCCAGCAGCCTGACTAGCGGGAGATCCAATGAGCAGTTCTTC. It specifies CASSLTSGRSNEQFF.

V gene TRBV25-1 combines with J gene TRBJ2-5; 7 positions match TRBD2. The assigned J gene may be wrong: the sequence end matches TRBJ2-7 better. In germline, CDR1 is MGHDK, CDR2 SYGVNS. CDR3 length: 14 residues. The DNA of the CDR3 is TGTGCCAGCAGTGAATTTGGGACTAACTACGAGCAGTACTTC. Translation: CASSEFGTNYEQYF.

V is TRBV6-5 and J is TRBJ1-1; 9 bases fit TRBD1. Germline V lookup: CDR1 MNHEY, CDR2 SVGAGI. CDR3 length equals 14 residues. V gave up 6 bases and J gave up 3 bases; unmatched junction bases: 5. Here the CDR3 DNA reads TGTGCCAGCAGCAAACAGGGGGCGTACACTGAAGCTTTCTTT. This sequence encodes CASSKQGAYTEAFF.

The chain employs TRBV4-2 and TRBJ1-1; D is perhaps TRBD1 (5 bases). This CDR3 spans 15 amino acids. CDR1 LGHNA and CDR2 YNFKEQ come from the germline V gene. The ends were cut back, 3 bases at V and 0 bases at J, with 11 bases in the middle. In DNA form, the CDR3 reads TGTGCCAGCAGCCAGGAGGGACTGATGAACACTGAAGCTTTCTTT. Amino acid sequence: CASSQEGLMNTEAFF.

This clone occurred a few times. The genes are TRBV28 and TRBJ1-1, with D possibly matching TRBD1 (5 bases). The CDR3 is 12 amino acids. The germline V and J ends were trimmed by 4 bases and 8 bases, with 11 bases remaining between them. Per the germline V gene, CDR1 is MDHEN and CDR2 is SYDVKM. The CDR3, as DNA: TGTGCCAGCAGTTCCCGGCGGGGGGAAGCTTTCTTT. It encodes CASSSRRGEAFF.

This clone showed up just once. This chain uses TRBV11-2 with TRBJ2-1; D might be TRBD2 (6 bases). V gave up 2 bases and J gave up 8 bases, with 16 bases separating them. This CDR3 is 15 amino acids long. Germline CDR1 is SGHAT and CDR2 is FQNNGV. In nucleotides, the CDR3 is TGTGCCAGCAGCTTATTTAACGGAGCGGGTGATGAGCAGTTCTTC. Its protein is CASSLFNGAGDEQFF.

This chain links TRBV7-9 with TRBJ2-6, with D tentatively TRBD2 (5 bases). CDR3 size: 19 residues. Germline-derived CDR1 and CDR2 are SEHNR and FQNEAQ (reference sequence). Between the trimmed V and J ends, which lost 2 bases and 5 bases, there was a span of 22 bases. The CDR3 reads CASSLTPGISSIWANVLTF. CDR3 bases: TGTGCCAGCAGCTTAACCCCCGGGATCTCAAGTATCTGGGCCAACGTCCTGACTTTC.